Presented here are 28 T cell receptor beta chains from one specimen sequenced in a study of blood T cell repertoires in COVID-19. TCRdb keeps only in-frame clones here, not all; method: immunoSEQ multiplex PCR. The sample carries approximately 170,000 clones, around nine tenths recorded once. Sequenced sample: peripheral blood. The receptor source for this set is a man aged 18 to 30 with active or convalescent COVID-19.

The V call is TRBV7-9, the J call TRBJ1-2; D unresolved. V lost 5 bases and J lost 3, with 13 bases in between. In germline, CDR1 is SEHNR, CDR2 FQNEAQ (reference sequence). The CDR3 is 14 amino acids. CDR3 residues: CASSSTFSDYGYTF. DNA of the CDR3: TGTGCCAGCAGCAGCACCTTTTCCGACTATGGCTACACCTTC.

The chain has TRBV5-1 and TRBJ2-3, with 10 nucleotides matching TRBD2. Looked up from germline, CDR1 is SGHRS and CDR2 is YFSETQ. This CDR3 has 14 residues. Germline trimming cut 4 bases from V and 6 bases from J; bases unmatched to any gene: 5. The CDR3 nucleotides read TGCGCCAGCAGCGGGGGACTAGCGAGTGATACGCAGTATTTT. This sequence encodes CASSGGLASDTQYF.

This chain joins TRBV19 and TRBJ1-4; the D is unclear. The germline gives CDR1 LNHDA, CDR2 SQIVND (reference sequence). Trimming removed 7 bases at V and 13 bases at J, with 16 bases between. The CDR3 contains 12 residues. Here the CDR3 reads CASTDGTDALFF. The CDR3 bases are TGTGCCAGTACCGATGGAACAGATGCACTGTTTTTT.

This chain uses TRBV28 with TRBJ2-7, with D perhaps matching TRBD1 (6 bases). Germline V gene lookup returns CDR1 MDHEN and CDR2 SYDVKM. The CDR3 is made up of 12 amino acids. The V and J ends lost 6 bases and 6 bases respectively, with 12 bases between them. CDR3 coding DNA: TGTGCCAGCAGGAAGACAGGTGGCGAGCAGTACGTC. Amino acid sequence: CASRKTGGEQYV.

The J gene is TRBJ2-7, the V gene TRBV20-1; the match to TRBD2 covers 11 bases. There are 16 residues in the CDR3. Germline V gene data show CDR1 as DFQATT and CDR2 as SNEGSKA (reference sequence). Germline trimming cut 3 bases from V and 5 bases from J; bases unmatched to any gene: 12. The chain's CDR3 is CSASSGRAGSGNEQYF. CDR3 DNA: TGCAGTGCTAGTAGCGGGAGGGCCGGCAGTGGAAACGAGCAGTACTTC.

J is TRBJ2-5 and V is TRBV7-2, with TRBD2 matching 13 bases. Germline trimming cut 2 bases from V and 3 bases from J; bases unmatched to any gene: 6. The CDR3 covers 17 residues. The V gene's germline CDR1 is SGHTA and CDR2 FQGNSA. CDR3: CASSLSTSGRGEETQYF. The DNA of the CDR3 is TGTGCCAGCAGCTTAAGCACTAGCGGGAGGGGAGAAGAGACCCAGTACTTC.

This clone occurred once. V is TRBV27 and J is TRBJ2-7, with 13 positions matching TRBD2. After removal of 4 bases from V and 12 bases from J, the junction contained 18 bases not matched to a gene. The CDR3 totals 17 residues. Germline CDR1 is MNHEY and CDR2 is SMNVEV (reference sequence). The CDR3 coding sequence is TGTGCCAGCAGTTCCACCGCCCCTGGACTAGCGGGGGTCCCCCCGTACGTC. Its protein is CASSSTAPGLAGVPPYV.

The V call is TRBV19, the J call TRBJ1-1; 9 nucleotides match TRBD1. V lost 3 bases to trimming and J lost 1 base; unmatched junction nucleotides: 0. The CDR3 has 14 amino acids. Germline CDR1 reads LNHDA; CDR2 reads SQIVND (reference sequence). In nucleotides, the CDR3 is TGTGCCAGTAGTATGGGACAGGGGAACACTGAAGCTTTCTTT. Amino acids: CASSMGQGNTEAFF.

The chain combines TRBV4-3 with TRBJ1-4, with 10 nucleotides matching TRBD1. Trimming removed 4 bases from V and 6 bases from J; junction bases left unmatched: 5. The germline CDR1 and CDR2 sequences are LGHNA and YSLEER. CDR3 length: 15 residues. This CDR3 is CASSPDRGLDEKLFF. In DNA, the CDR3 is TGCGCCAGCAGCCCTGACAGGGGGCTGGATGAAAAACTGTTTTTT.

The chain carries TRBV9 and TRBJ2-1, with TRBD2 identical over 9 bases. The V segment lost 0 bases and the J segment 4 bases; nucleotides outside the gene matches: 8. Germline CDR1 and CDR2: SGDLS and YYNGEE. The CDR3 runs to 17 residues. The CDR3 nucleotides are TGTGCCAGCAGCGTAGCTACGGAGGCGGGAGGGTACAATGAGCAGTTCTTC. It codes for CASSVATEAGGYNEQFF.

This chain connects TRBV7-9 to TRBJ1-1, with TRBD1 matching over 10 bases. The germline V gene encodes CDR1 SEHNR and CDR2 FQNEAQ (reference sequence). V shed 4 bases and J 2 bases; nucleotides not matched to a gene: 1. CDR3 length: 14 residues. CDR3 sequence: CASSSTGGNTEAFF. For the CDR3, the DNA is TGTGCCAGCAGCTCGACAGGGGGCAACACTGAAGCTTTCTTT. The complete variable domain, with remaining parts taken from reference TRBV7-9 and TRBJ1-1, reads DTGVSQNPRHKITKRGQNVTFRCDPISEHNRLYWYRQTLGQGPEFLTYFQNEAQLEKSRLLSDRFSAERPKGSFSTLEIQRTEQGDSAMYLCASSSTGGNTEAFFGQGTRLTVV.

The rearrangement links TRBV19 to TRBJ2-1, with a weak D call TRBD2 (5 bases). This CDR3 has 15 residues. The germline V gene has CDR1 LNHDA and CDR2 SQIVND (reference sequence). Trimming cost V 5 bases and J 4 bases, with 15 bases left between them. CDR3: CASSDHSVGYNEQFF. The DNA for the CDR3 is TGTGCCAGTAGTGATCATAGCGTCGGATACAATGAGCAGTTCTTC.

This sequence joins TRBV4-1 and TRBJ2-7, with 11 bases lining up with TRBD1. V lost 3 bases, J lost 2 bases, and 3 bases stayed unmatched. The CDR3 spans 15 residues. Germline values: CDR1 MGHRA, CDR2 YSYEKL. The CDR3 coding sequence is TGCGCCAGCAGCCAGCCGGGACAGGGGGCCTACGAGCAGTACTTC. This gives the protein CASSQPGQGAYEQYF.

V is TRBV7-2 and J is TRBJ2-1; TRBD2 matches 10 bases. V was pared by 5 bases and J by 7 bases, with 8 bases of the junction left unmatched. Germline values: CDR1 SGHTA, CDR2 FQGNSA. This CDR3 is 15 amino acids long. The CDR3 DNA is TGTGCCAGCAGCCCTCTAGCGGGAGTTATAAATGAGCAGTTCTTC. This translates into CASSPLAGVINEQFF.

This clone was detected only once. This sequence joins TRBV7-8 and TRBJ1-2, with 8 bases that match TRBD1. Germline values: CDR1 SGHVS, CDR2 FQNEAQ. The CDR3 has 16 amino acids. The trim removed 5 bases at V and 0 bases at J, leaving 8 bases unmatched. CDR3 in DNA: TGTGCCAGCAGCGACCGGACAGGGACAGCTAACTATGGCTACACCTTC. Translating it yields CASSDRTGTANYGYTF.

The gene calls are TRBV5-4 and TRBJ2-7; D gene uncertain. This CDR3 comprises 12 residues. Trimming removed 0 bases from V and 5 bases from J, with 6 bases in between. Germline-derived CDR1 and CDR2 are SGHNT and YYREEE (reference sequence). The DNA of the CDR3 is TGTGCCAGCAGCTTGGTTCTAGACGAGCAGTACGTC. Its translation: CASSLVLDEQYV.

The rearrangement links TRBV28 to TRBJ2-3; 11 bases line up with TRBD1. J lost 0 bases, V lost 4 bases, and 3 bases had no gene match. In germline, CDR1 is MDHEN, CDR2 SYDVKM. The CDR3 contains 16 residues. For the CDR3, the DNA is TGTGCCAGCAGTTACCGGGACAGGGGGAGCACAGATACGCAGTATTTT. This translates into CASSYRDRGSTDTQYF.

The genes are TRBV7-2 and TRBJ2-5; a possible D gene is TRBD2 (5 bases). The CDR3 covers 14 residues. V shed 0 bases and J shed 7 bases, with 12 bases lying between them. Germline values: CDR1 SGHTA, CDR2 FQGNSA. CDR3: CASSLAVGGRTQYF. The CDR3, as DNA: TGTGCCAGCAGCTTAGCGGTGGGTGGGAGGACCCAGTACTTC.

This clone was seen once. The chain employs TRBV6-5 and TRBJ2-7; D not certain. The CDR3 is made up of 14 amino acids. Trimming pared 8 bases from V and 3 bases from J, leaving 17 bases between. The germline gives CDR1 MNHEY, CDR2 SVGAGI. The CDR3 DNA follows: TGTGCCAGCTCCCCCAGACTTCTCCACTACGAGCAGTACTTC. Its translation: CASSPRLLHYEQYF.

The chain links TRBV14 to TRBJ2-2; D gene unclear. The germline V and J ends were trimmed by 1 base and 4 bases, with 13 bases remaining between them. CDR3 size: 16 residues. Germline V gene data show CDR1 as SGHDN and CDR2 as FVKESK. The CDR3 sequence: CASSQVTWYSTGELFF. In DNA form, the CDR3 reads TGTGCCAGCAGCCAAGTTACTTGGTATAGCACCGGGGAGCTGTTTTTT.

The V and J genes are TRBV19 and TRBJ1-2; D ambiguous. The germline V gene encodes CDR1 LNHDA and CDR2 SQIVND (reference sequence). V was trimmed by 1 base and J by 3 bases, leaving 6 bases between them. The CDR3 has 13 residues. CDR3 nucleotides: TGTGCCAGTAGTATAGGGCAAGACTATGGCTACACCTTC. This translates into CASSIGQDYGYTF.

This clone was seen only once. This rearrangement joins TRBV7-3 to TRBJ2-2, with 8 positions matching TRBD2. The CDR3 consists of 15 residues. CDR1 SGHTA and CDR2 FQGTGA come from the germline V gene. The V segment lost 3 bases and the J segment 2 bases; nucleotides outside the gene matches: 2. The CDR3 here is CASSLSGSNTGELFF. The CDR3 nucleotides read TGTGCCAGCAGCTTGAGCGGGAGTAACACCGGGGAGCTGTTTTTT. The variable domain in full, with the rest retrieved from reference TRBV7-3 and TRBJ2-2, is GAGVSQTPSNKVTEKGKYVELRCDPISGHTALYWYRQSLGQGPEFLIYFQGTGAADDSGLPNDRFFAVRPEGSVSTLKIQRTERGDSAVYLCASSLSGSNTGELFFGEGSRLTVL.

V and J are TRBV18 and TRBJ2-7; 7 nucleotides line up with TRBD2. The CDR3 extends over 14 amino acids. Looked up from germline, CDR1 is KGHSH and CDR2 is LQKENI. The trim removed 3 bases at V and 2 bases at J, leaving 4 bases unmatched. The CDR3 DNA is TGTGCCAGCTCACCTTCGGGGACTACCTACGAGCAGTACTTC. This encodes CASSPSGTTYEQYF.

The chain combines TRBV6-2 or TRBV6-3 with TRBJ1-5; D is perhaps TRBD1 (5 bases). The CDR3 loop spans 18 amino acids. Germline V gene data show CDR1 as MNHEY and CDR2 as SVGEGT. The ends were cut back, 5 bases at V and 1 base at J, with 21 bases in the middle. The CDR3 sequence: CASSTTHLKGKSNQPQHF. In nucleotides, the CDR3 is TGTGCCAGCAGTACGACCCATTTGAAGGGGAAAAGCAATCAGCCCCAGCATTTT.

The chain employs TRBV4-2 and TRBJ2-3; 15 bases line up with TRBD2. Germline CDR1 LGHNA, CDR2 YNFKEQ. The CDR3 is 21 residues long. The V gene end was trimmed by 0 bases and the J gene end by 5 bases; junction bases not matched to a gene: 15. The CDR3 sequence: CASSQDHRTSGRASVIDTQYF. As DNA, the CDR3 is TGTGCCAGCAGCCAAGATCATAGGACTAGCGGGAGGGCCTCGGTAATAGATACGCAGTATTTT.

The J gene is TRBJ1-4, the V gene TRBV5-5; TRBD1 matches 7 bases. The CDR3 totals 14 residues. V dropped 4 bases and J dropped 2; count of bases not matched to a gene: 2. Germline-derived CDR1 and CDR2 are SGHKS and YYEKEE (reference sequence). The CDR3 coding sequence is TGTGCCAGCAGCCCGGGACAGACTAATGAAAAACTGTTTTTT. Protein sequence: CASSPGQTNEKLFF.

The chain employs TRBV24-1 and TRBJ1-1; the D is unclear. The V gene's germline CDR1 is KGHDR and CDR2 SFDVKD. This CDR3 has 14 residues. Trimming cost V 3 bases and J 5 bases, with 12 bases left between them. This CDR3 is CATSDSAAGTEAFF. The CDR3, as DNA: TGTGCCACCAGTGATAGCGCGGCCGGGACTGAAGCTTTCTTT.

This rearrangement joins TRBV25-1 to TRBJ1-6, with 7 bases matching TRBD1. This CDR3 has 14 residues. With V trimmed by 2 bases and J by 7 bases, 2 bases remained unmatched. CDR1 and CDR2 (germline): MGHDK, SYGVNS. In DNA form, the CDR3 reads TGTGCCAGCAGTGAAGGGACAGAAAATTCACCCCTCCACTTT. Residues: CASSEGTENSPLHF.